This T cell receptor beta chain was recorded in a study of T cell responses to AZD1222 COVID-19 vaccine. Study as a whole: Researchers grouped second doses given at about 4 or about 12 weeks into one pool.

Method: immunoSEQ multiplex PCR; TCRdb's copy keeps in-frame clones and lacks some. The repertoire holds tens of thousands of clones, with about 88% as singletons. General study findings and limits: The peak T cell response came first, and repertoires were sampled only after it. Donors in the cohort were predominantly white British and more often female, and clonal diversity was possibly underestimated.

Trimming left V 2 bases short and J 5 bases short, with 9 bases between. Germline assignment: CDR1 SGHTA and CDR2 FQGNSA. The CDR3 loop spans 13 amino acids. As concerns this clone: The target antigen is unknown.

The sequences come from peripheral blood, collected on day 0 of AZD1222 vaccination. This chain uses TRBV7-2 with TRBJ2-5; D unclear. The TCR comes from an adult in good health. The CDR3 sequence: CASSLSIGETQYF. In nucleotides, the CDR3 is TGTGCCAGCAGCTTATCTATCGGGGAGACCCAGTACTTC.